The clone carrying this T cell receptor beta chain was recorded many times. TRAV- and TRBV-specific primers were used for first-strand cDNA, which covered alpha and beta chains. The TCRs were subjected to amplification over about 20 PCR cycles employing a constant-region primer in conjunction with a V-primer adapter. From the reads, TCRdb called clonotypes with MiXCR, one entry per CDR3 protein. This table has over 65,000 distinct CDR3 sequences, about a sixth appearing once. The data were obtained in a study of low-dose radiotherapy and immunotherapy resistance in tumors. On the study more broadly: Participants in Cohort 1 were administered 0.5 Gy per fraction at 2-week intervals, to a cumulative dose of 6.5 Gy. Daily intake of oral aspirin 300 mg by patients lasted four cycles and began on cycle 1 day 1.

As for time point: before trial treatment. Administered to the donors were nivolumab, ipilimumab, aspirin, low-dose cyclophosphamide and low-dose radiotherapy. Those who qualified had advanced solid tumors (lacking tumor-infiltrating lymphocytes). This CDR3 contains 15 residues. V lost 4 bases, J lost 6 bases, and 4 bases stayed unmatched. The germline V gene has CDR1 SGDLS and CDR2 YYNGEE. This chain joins TRBV9 and TRBJ1-6; 10 bases align to TRBD1. The source material was PBMCs, sampled before treatment. The receptor was derived from a male donor with prostate cancer. DNA for the CDR3: TGTGCCAGCAGCCCAAGGGACAGGGGTAATTCACCCCTCCACTTT. As protein: CASSPRDRGNSPLHF.